Here is one T cell receptor beta chain with its context. Its binding antigen is unknown. One end of the junction does not line up with germline, which may come from a read error. The data derive from a study of early T cells in non-severe SARS-CoV-2 infection (dated by TCRdb to the early 2020s). Describing the broader study: TCR sequencing used bulk RNA from unsorted whole blood, so alpha and beta chains could not be paired.

The method was 5' RACE. The instrument given in TCRdb is NextSeq 500. In the TCR library protocol, unique molecular identifiers were attached to individual cDNA molecules to correct for PCR bias and sequencing error. TCR alpha and beta chains were both sequenced, and the abundances of alpha and beta sequences in each sample were closely correlated with each other. The authors' pipeline ran thus. Decombinator V4 was used to annotate the V gene, J gene and CDR3 of the TCR sequences. TCRs were defined as expanded if a significant change between any two time points was detected under a Poisson model with p below 0.0001. Abundances of TCRs were expressed as counts per million after normalisation to the total number of TCRs sequenced in each sample. MAIT TCRs were defined by TRAV1-2 paired with TRAJ12, TRAJ20 or TRAJ33, and iNKT TCRs by TRAV10 paired with TRAJ18. VDJdb, accessed 1 November 2021, was searched for CMV, EBV and SARS-CoV-2 annotated TCRs, excluding TCRs annotated for multiple antigens. TCRdb reanalyzed the raw reads on its own, using fastp at Q25 for trimming and MiXCR for clone calling, and kept in-frame beta chains. Every CDR3 protein is listed once, alongside the most common genes and DNA of its rows. The V and J calls reflect TCRdb's pipeline rather than the authors' work. A total of roughly 75,000 distinct CDR3 sequences appear in this sample, 10% to 15% of them only once. More than 3% of the sample lies in the top ten.

What the research found in general, with its limitations: VDJdb matching was skewed toward anti-spike CD8 responses and likely underestimated virus-specific expansions by missing private and CD4 specificities.

This was a case-control study nested in a cohort of healthcare workers in London, UK, who had nasopharyngeal swab PCR tests and blood samples taken every week. Healthcare workers were recruited during the week of the UK lockdown, between 23 and 31 March 2020, and followed weekly for up to about 15 weeks. The CDR3, from cysteine to phenylalanine, totals 18 residues. Just CDR3 DNA is preserved here, 54 bases in frame from base 1. The germline V gene (reference sequence) specifies MNHEY as CDR1 and SMNVEV as CDR2. The chain links TRBV27 with TRBJ2-3, with 10 junctional bases fitting TRBD2. Sequenced sample: whole blood. The receptor comes from an adult who was a healthcare worker with PCR-confirmed SARS-CoV-2 infection or an uninfected control (not recorded which). CDR3 sequence: CASSPLVSSGRTSDTQYF. The sequence in DNA is TGTGCCAGCAGTCCCCTTGTTAGTAGCGGGAGGACGTCAGATACACAGTATTTT.